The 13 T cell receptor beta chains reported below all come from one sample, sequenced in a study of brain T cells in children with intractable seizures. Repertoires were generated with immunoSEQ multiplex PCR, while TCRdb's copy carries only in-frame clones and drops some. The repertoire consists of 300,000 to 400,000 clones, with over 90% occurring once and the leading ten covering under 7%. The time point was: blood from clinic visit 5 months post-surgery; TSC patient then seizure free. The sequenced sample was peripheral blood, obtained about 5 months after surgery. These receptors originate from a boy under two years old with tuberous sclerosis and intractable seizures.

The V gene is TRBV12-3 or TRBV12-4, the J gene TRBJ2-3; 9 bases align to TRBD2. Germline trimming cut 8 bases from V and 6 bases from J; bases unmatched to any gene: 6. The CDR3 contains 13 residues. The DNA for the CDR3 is TGTGCCAGCCTTGGGCTAGCGGGGGATACGCAGTATTTT. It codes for CASLGLAGDTQYF.

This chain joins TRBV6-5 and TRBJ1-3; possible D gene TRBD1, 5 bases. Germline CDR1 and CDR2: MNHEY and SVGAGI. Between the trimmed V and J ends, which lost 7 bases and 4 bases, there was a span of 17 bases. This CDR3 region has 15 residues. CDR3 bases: TGTGCCAGCATCTTACATCGGGGCGCAGGAAACACCATATATTTT. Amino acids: CASILHRGAGNTIYF.

CDR3 in amino acids: CASSYGGGYGYTF. The CDR3 DNA sequence: TGTGCCAGCAGTTATGGAGGGGGCTATGGCTACACCTTC. The chain uses TRBV6-5 and TRBJ1-2, with a tentative D call TRBD1 (6 bases). CDR3 size: 13 residues. Germline V lookup: CDR1 MNHEY, CDR2 SVGAGI. The V gene lost 3 bases and the J gene lost 4 bases, with 9 bases spanning the gap.

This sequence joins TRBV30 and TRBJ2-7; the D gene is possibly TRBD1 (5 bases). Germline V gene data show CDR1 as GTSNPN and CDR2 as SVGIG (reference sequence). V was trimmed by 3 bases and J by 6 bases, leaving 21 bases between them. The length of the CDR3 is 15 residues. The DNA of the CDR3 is TGTGCCTGGAGGGGAACTACAGGTTATACTGGCGAGCAGTACTTC. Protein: CAWRGTTGYTGEQYF.

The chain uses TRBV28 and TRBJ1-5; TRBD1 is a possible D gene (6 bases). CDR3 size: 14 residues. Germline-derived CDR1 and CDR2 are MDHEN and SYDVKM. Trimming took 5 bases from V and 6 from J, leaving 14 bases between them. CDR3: CASSRQGFRQPQHF. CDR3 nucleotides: TGTGCCAGCAGTCGTCAGGGGTTTCGTCAGCCCCAGCATTTT.

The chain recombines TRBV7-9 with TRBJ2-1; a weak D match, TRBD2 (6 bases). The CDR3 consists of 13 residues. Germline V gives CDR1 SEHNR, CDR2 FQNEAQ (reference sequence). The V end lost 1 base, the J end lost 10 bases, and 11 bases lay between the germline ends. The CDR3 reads CASSLDPGGEQFF. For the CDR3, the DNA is TGTGCCAGCAGCTTAGACCCTGGGGGGGAGCAGTTCTTC.

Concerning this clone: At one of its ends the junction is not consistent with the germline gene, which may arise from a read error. The CDR3 DNA reads as TGTGCCAGCAGCCTAACCGGGGGGCGGAACACTGAAGCTTTCTTT. It is translated as CASSLTGGRNTEAFF. This chain joins TRBV7-3 and TRBJ1-1; D might be TRBD1 (6 bases). This CDR3 spans 15 amino acids. Germline V gives CDR1 SGHTA, CDR2 FQGTGA. Full variable domain (missing parts from reference TRBV7-3 and TRBJ1-1): GAGVSQTPSNKVTEKGKYVELRCDPISGHTALYWYRQSLGQGPEFLIYFQGTGAADDSGLPNDRFFAVRPEGSVSTLKIQRTERGDSAVYLCASSLTGGRNTEAFFGQGTRLTVV.

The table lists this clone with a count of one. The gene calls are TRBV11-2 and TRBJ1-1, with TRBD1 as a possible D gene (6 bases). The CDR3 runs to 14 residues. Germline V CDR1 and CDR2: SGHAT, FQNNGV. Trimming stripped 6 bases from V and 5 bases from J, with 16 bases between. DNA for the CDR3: TGTGCCAGCAGGGATACTACAGGGAGGACTGAAGCTTTCTTT. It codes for CASRDTTGRTEAFF.

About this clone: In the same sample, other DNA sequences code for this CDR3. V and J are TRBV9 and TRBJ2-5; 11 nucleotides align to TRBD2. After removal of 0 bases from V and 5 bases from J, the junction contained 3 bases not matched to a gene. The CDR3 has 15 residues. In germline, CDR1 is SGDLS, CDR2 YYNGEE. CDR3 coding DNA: TGTGCCAGCAGCGTAGGGCTAGCGGGGGGTGAGACCCAGTACTTC. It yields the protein CASSVGLAGGETQYF.

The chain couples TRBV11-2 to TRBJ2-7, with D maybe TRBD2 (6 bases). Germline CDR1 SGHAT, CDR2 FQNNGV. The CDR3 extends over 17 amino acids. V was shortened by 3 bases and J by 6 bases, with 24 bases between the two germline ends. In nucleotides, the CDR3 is TGTGCCAGCAGCTTCAGCCGCGGGGCAGGGAGACTCCGCGAGCAGTACTTC. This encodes CASSFSRGAGRLREQYF.

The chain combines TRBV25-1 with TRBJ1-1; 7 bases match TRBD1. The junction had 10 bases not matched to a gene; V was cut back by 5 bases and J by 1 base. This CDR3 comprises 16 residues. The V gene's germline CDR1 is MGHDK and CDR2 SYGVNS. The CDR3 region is CASSLGTAPSNTEAFF. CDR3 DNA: TGTGCCAGCAGTTTAGGGACAGCTCCCTCGAACACTGAAGCTTTCTTT.

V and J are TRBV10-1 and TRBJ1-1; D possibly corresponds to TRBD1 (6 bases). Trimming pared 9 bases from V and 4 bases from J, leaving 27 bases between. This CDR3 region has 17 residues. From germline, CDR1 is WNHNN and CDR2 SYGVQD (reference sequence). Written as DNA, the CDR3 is TGCGCCAGGGAAAGGGAGGGGGGGATCAGGGCAAGCACTGAAGCTTTCTTT. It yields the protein CAREREGGIRASTEAFF.

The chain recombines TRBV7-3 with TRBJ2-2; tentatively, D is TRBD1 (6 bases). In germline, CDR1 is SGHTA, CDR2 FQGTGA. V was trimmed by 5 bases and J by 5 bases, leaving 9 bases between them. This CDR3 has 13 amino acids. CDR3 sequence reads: CASSPDSTGELFF. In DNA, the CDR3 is TGTGCCAGCAGCCCGGACAGTACCGGGGAGCTGTTTTTT.